This T cell receptor beta chain was profiled in a study of T-cell reconstitution after alpha-beta-depleted transplantation in children. The authors prepared the TCRbeta library with unique molecular identifiers. Using its own MiXCR run on the PCR reads, TCRdb lists one record per CDR3 protein. Here the sample spans some 520,000 distinct CDR3 sequences, about 30% being singletons. The V gene's germline CDR1 is MNHNY and CDR2 SVGAGI (reference sequence). The ends were cut back, 5 bases at V and 3 bases at J, with 8 bases in the middle. The CDR3 runs 12 residues. The sample holds a few counts of this clonotype.

The chain joins TRBV6-6 to TRBJ2-7; D may be TRBD2 (5 bases). The source material was PBMCs from the stem cell graft donor, sampled from the stem cell graft. This receptor was obtained from a human donor who donated a stem cell graft to a child with aplastic anemia. The CDR3 DNA follows: TGTGCCAGCAGTGAGCGGATCTACGAGCAGTACTTC. Protein product: CASSERIYEQYF.